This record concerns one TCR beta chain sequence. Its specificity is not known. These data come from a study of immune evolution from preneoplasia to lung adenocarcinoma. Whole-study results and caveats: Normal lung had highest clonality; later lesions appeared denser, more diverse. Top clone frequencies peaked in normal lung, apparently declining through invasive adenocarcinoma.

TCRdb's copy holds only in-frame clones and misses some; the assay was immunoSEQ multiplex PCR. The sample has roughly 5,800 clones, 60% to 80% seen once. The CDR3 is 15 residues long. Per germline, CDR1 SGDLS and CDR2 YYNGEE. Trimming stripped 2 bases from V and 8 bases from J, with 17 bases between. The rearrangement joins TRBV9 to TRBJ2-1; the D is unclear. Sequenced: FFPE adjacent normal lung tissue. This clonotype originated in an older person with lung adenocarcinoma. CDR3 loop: CASSVSPDGWYEQFF. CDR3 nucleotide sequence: TGTGCCAGCAGCGTTTCGCCGGACGGTTGGTATGAGCAGTTCTTC.